This entry is about one TCR beta chain. The data originate from a study of shared T cell receptors in the human thymus. The CDR3 covers 15 residues. Looked up from germline, CDR1 is ENHRY and CDR2 is SYGVKD. V was clipped by 3 bases and J by 5 bases; unmatched bases: 5. Profiling relied on immunoSEQ multiplex PCR, and the TCRdb table lists in-frame clones only, not all of them. The profile shows some 660,000 clones, roughly 86% of them singletons. This sample also belongs to another study, concerning human thymus T cells.

The source material was thymocytes. V and J are TRBV10-3 and TRBJ2-5, with 11 bases identical to TRBD1. This sequence originates from a boy under two years old with a congenital heart defect. Here the CDR3 DNA reads TGTGCCATCAGTGATGGACAGGGGGCGGCGGAGACCCAGTACTTC. It specifies CAISDGQGAAETQYF.